The source of this T cell receptor beta chain is a study of PD-1 blockade in classical Hodgkin lymphoma (dated by TCRdb to the early 2020s). For context, the study as a whole: Nivolumab dosing was 3 mg/kg intravenously every 2 weeks, continuing until either disease progression or unacceptable toxicity. To define a peripheral blood immune signature of response to PD-1 blockade in classical Hodgkin lymphoma, the study combined TCR beta sequencing with CyTOF. Broad study findings and their caveats: Newly diagnosed patients were reported to have lower baseline TCR diversity than healthy donors, and relapsed/refractory patients were reported to have lower baseline TCR diversity still. The study was restricted to a single clinical trial cohort, and the causes of repertoire differences, possibly disease activity or prior therapy, were left undefined. A significant rise by C4D1 was seen in CD4+ but not CD8+ TCR diversity (p=0.0027 vs p=0.16), with the rise being most apparent in complete responders (p=0.02). Patients starting nivolumab less than 1 year after ASCT had lower diversity and were excluded from later analyses to avoid confounding by immune reconstitution. Trial patients achieving complete response had baseline diversity similar to newly diagnosed patients, whereas partial responders and progressors had significantly lower diversity.

V is pared back by 4 bases and J by 7 bases, with 15 bases lying between the germline termini. Spanning cysteine to phenylalanine, the CDR3 consists of 13 amino acids. The CDR3 DNA has 39 bases and is translated from base 1. Sequences SGHDT (CDR1) and YYEEEE (CDR2) are obtained from the germline V gene. With regard to this clone: Its antigen is currently not known. No base quality values were provided; no much bigger clone lies one nucleotide off.

What the time point label conveys for this sample: cycle 4 day 1 (C4D1), after about 6 weeks of nivolumab. All trial patients had relapsed after autologous stem cell transplantation, with cohorts A, B and C differing in prior brentuximab vedotin exposure. The trial cohort comprised fewer than 65 patients with relapsed/refractory classical Hodgkin lymphoma whose best overall responses were complete response, partial response or progressive disease. In the multi-cohort phase II CheckMate 205 trial, trial patients received single-agent nivolumab. An independent review committee assessed best overall response by applying the 2007 International Working Group response criteria. Trial PBMCs were collected immediately before nivolumab initiation (C1D1) and during therapy at cycle 2 day 1 and cycle 4 day 1. Peripheral blood was collected in 8 mL Vacutainer Cell Preparation Tubes, from which PBMCs were isolated by centrifugation and then cryopreserved.

The Qiagen DNeasy kit was used to extract genomic DNA from unsorted PBMCs and from the negatively selected CD4+ and CD8+ fractions. TCR beta CDR3 regions were subjected to amplification by immunoSEQ multiplex PCR with primers that anneal to V and J segments. A synthetic immune receptor repertoire was used to minimize amplification bias, and any residual bias was removed computationally once sequencing was done. On the study's bioinformatics: Repertoire diversity was quantified as the Shannon entropy index using custom Python scripts. Unsorted, CD4+ and CD8+ repertoires were analyzed separately, except for combined analyses in which CD4+ and CD8+ sequences were merged in silico. Clonal expansion was defined as at least a 2-fold frequency increase after treatment relative to C1D1, with a pseudocount of 0.5 for undetected baseline clones. Singleton clones were defined as clones with 0 or 1 copy at C1D1, and non-singleton clones were defined as clones with 2 or more copies. Clones expanded in unsorted samples were labelled as CD4+, CD8+ or unknown by matching protein sequences in sorted samples from the same patient. Wilcoxon tests on paired samples were used to test diversity changes from C1D1 to C4D1. This immuneACCESS table, as held by TCRdb, lists in-frame sequences with V and J called but not all clones. Of the missing ones, under half trace to an unresolved V gene in checked studies; the others have no known cause. That table furnishes V, J and clone size, whereas the DNA furnished D and trimming. Counted in this sample were tens of thousands of clones; 90% of them appeared once. The top ten hold approximately 13% of the sample.

The sequence joins TRBV5-6 to TRBJ2-7, with no reliable assignment of the D segment. The sequenced sample was peripheral blood mononuclear cells (PBMCs), obtained before the fourth cycle of nivolumab. The receptor comes from a human donor with classical Hodgkin lymphoma. CDR3 region: CASSPRFSGEQYF. The DNA reads as follows: TGTGCCAGCAGCCCCCGGTTTTCAGGTGAGCAGTACTTC.